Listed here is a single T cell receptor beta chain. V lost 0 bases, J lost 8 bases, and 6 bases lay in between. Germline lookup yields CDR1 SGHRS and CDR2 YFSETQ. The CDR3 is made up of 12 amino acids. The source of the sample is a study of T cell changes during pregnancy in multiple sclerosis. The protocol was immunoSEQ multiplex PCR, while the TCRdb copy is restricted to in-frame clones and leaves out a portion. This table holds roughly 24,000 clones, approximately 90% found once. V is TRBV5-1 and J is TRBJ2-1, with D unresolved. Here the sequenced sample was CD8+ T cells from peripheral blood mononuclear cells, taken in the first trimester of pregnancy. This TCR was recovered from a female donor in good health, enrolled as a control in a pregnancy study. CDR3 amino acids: CASSLAADEQFF. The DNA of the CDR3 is TGCGCCAGCAGCTTGGCCGCGGATGAGCAGTTCTTC.